This T cell receptor (beta chain) was sequenced for a study of T cell responses to AZD1222 COVID-19 vaccine. Study results and caveats: Sampled repertoires all dated from after the peak T cell response. Clonal diversity may have been underestimated, and the donors were mostly white British, with more females than males.

Germline V gives CDR1 SGHVS, CDR2 FNYEAQ. V was pared by 1 base and J by 7 bases, with 14 bases of the junction left unmatched. The CDR3 has 18 residues. In regard to this clone: Its antigen remains unknown.

This table comes from immunoSEQ multiplex PCR, and its TCRdb copy is limited to in-frame clones, with some not included. The data contain some 150,000 clones, around nine tenths of them singletons. This specimen was peripheral blood, taken on day 0 of AZD1222 vaccination. The sequence was collected from an adult in good health. The V call is TRBV7-6, the J call TRBJ2-1; 9 nucleotides match TRBD2. This chain's CDR3 is CASSLDGVGGRAWNEQFF. The CDR3 DNA sequence: TGTGCCAGCAGCTTAGATGGGGTTGGCGGGAGGGCTTGGAATGAGCAGTTCTTC.